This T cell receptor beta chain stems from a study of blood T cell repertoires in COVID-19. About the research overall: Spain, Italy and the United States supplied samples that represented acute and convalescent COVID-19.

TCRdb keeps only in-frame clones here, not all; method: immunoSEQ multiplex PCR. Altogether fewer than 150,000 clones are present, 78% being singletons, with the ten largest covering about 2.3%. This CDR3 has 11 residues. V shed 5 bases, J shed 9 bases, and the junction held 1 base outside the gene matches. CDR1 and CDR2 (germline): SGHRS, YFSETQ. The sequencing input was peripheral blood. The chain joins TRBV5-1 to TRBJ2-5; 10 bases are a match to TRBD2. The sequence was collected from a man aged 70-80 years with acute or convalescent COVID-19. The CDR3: CASRLAGPQYF. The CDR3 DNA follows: TGCGCCAGCAGACTAGCGGGGCCCCAGTACTTC.